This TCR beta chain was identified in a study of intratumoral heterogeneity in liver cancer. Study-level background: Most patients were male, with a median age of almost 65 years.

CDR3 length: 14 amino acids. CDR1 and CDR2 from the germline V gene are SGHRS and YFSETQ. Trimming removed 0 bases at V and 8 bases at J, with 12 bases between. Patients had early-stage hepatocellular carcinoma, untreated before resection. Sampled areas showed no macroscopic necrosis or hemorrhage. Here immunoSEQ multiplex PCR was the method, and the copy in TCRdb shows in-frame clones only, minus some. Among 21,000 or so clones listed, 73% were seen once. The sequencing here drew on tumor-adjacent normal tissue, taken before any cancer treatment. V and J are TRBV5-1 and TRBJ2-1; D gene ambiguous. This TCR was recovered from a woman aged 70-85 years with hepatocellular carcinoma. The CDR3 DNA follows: TGCGCCAGCAGCTTGGCCTTCGAAAACGATGAGCAGTTCTTC. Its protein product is CASSLAFENDEQFF.